A single sample is the source of the 8 T cell receptor beta chains below, sequenced in a study of identical twins. TCRdb reprocessed the 5' RACE reads with MiXCR, giving one entry per CDR3 protein. The table shows about 500,000 distinct CDR3 sequences, with 13% to 15% occurring only once. The data also belong to a second study, concerning yellow fever vaccine responses in identical twins.

The sequenced material came from CD4+ T cells sorted from blood. These receptor sequences come from a woman aged 18-30 years in good health.

The V and J genes are TRBV20-1 and TRBJ2-3; a weak D match, TRBD1 (5 bases). Trimming shortened V by 3 bases and J by 2 bases, and 12 bases separated the two germline ends. This CDR3 region has 14 residues. Germline V gene data show CDR1 as DFQATT and CDR2 as SNEGSKA (reference sequence). This CDR3 reads CSASGQGITDTQYF. The CDR3 DNA is TGCAGTGCTAGCGGTCAGGGCATCACAGATACGCAGTATTTT.

This clonotype came up a few times. The chain combines TRBV4-2 with TRBJ2-1; possible D gene TRBD2, 5 bases. The V gene's germline CDR1 is LGHNA and CDR2 YNFKEQ. The CDR3 is made up of 14 amino acids. The V end lost 3 bases, the J end lost 3 bases, and 9 bases lay between the germline ends. CDR3 loop: CASSQETNYNEQFF. CDR3 coding DNA: TGTGCCAGCAGCCAGGAGACTAACTACAATGAGCAGTTCTTC.

This clonotype was recorded at least ten times. The V and J genes are TRBV6-2 or TRBV6-3 and TRBJ2-7, with D tentatively TRBD2 (5 bases). The CDR3 consists of 12 residues. Trimming removed 6 bases at V and 3 bases at J, with 9 bases between. Germline assignment: CDR1 MNHEY and CDR2 SVGEGT. CDR3 sequence: CASRGRLYEQYF. The CDR3 DNA is TGTGCCAGCAGAGGGAGACTCTACGAGCAGTACTTC.

There are a few counts of this clonotype. The rearrangement links TRBV7-8 to TRBJ2-1; 13 nucleotides match TRBD2. V shed 5 bases, J shed 7 bases, and the junction held 17 bases outside the gene matches. CDR1 and CDR2 (germline): SGHVS, FQNEAQ. The CDR3 contains 19 residues. The CDR3 DNA sequence: TGTGCCAGCAGCGAACCATTTATGGGGGGGACTAGCGGGATTAATGAGCAGTTCTTC. Translated: CASSEPFMGGTSGINEQFF. Full variable domain (outside the CDR3, taken from reference TRBV7-8 and TRBJ2-1): GAGVSQSPRYKVAKRGQDVALRCDPISGHVSLFWYQQALGQGPEFLTYFQNEAQLDKSGLPSDRFFAERPEGSVSTLKIQRTQQEDSAVYLCASSEPFMGGTSGINEQFFGPGTRLTVL.

The CDR3 bases are TGCAGTGCCGACGGGCGACAAGAGACCCAGTACTTC. Translating gives CSADGRQETQYF. This sequence joins TRBV20-1 and TRBJ2-5; D is unclear. Trimming took off 6 bases at V and 2 bases at J, with 10 bases between the two ends. This CDR3 contains 12 residues. The germline gives CDR1 DFQATT, CDR2 SNEGSKA (reference sequence).

The chain uses TRBV3-1 and TRBJ1-3, with D unresolved. This CDR3 contains 13 residues. Germline V lookup: CDR1 LGHDT, CDR2 YNNKEL (reference sequence). V was clipped by 0 bases and J by 8 bases, with 8 bases between them. The CDR3 bases are TGTGCCAGCAGCCAAGAAAACTGGGACACCATATATTTT. Its protein product is CASSQENWDTIYF.

This clonotype was observed at least ten times. At one of its ends the junction is not consistent with the germline gene, which may arise from a read error. This chain connects TRBV7-7 to TRBJ2-7; D unresolved. Germline assignment: CDR1 SSHAT and CDR2 FNYEAQ (reference sequence). The CDR3 consists of 14 residues. In nucleotides, the CDR3 is TGTGCTAGCAGCTCGAGTGGGAACAGCTACGAGCAGTACTTC. This translates into CASSSSGNSYEQYF.

This chain connects TRBV20-1 to TRBJ1-1; a possible D gene is TRBD1 (5 bases). Germline loops: CDR1 DFQATT, CDR2 SNEGSKA (reference sequence). The ends were cut back, 6 bases at V and 0 bases at J, with 20 bases in the middle. The CDR3 consists of 16 residues. The CDR3 DNA follows: TGCAGTGCCCAGCTGCCGGGACGGCTCATGAACACTGAAGCTTTCTTT. This encodes CSAQLPGRLMNTEAFF.